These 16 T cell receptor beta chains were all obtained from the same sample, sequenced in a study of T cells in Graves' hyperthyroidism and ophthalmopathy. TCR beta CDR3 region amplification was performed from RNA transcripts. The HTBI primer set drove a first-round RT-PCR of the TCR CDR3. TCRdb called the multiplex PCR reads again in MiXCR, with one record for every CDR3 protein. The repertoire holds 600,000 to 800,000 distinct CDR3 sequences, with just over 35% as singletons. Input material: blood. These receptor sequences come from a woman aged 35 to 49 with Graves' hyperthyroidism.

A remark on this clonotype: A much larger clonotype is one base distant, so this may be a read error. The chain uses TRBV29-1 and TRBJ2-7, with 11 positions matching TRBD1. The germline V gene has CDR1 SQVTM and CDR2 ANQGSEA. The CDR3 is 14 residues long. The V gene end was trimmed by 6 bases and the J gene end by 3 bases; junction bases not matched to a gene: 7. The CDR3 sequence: CSVKDRGLNYEQYF. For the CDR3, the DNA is TGCAGCGTGAAGGACAGGGGGCTTAACTACGAGCAGTACTTC.

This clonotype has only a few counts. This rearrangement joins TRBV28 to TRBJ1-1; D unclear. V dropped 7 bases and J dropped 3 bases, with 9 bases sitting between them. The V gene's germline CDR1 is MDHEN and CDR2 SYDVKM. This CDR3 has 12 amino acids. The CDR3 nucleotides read TGTGCCAGCACTCGCGCGTACACTGAAGCTTTCTTT. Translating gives CASTRAYTEAFF.

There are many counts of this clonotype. The CDR3 region has the DNA TGTGCCAGCAGCTTAGGCAGGGATGGTCAGCCCCAGCATTTT. Translating gives CASSLGRDGQPQHF. The chain uses TRBV7-2 and TRBJ1-5; D possibly corresponds to TRBD1 (5 bases). CDR1 is SGHTA, CDR2 FQGNSA, per germline. V lost 1 base to trimming and J lost 6 bases, with 10 bases between them. The CDR3 runs 14 residues.

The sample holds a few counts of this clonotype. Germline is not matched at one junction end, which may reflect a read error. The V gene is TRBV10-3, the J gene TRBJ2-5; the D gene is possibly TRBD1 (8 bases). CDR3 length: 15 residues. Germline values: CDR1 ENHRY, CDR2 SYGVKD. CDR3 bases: TGTGCCAGCAGTACCCGGACAGGGAGGGGAGAGACCCAGTACTTC. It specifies CASSTRTGRGETQYF.

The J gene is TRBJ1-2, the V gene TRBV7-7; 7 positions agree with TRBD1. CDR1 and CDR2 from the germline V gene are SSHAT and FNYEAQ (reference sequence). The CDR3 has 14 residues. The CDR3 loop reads CAGGTMGTVYGYTF. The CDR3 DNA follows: TGTGCTGGCGGGACAATGGGGACAGTCTATGGCTACACCTTC.

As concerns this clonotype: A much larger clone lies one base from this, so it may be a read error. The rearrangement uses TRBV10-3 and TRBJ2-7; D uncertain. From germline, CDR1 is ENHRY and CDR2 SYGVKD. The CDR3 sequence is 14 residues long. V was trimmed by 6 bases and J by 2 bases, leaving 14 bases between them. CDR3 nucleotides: TGTGCCATCAGAGCAAGTGACGCCACCTACGAGCAGTACTTC. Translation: CAIRASDATYEQYF.

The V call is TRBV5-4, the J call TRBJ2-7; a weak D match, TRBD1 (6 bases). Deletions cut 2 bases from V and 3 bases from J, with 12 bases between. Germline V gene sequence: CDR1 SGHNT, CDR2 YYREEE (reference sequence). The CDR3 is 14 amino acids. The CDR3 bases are TGTGCCAGCAGCTTCTCGGGACATATCTACGAGCAGTACTTC. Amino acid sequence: CASSFSGHIYEQYF.

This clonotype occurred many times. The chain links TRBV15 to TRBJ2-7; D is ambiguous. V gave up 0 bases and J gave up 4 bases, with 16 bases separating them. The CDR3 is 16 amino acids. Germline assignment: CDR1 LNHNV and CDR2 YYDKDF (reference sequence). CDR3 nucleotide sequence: TGTGCCACCAGCAGAGAAGGGCTTCATTCGGGTTACGAGCAGTACTTC. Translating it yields CATSREGLHSGYEQYF.

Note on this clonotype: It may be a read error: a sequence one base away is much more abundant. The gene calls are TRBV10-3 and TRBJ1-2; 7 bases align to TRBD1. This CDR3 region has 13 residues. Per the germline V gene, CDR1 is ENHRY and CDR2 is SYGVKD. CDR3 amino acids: CASSLRDRLGYAF. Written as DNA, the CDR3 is TGTGCCAGCAGCCTACGGGACAGACTAGGCTACGCCTTC.

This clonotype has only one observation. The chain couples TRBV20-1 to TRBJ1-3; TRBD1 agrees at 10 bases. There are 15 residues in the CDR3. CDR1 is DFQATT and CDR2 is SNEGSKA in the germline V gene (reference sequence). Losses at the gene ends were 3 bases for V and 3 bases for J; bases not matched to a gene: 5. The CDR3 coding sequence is TGCAGTGCTAGGTCGACAGGGGGCAATGGAAACACCATATATTTT. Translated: CSARSTGGNGNTIYF.

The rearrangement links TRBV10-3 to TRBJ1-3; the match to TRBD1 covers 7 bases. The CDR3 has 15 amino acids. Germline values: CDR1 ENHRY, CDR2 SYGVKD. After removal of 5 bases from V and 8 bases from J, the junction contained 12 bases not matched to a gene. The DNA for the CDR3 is TGTGCCATCAGTCCCGCAGGGGGGTGGAAATACACCATATATTTT. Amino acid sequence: CAISPAGGWKYTIYF.

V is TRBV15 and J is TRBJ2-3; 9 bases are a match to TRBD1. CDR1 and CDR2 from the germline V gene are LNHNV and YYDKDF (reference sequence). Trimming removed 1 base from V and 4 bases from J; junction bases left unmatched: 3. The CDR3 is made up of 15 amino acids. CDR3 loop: CATSRGTGAADTQYF. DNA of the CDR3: TGTGCCACCAGCAGAGGGACAGGGGCTGCAGATACGCAGTATTTT. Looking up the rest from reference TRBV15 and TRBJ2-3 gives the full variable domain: DAMVIQNPRYQVTQFGKPVTLSCSQTLNHNVMYWYQQKSSQAPKLLFHYYDKDFNNEADTPDNFQSRRPNTSFCFLDIRSPGLGDTAMYLCATSRGTGAADTQYFGPGTRLTVL.

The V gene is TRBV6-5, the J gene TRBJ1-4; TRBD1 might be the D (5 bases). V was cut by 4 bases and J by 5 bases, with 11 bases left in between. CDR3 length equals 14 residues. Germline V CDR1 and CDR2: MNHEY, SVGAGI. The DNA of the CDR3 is TGTGCCAGCAGTTTCGGGACCGAGAATGAAAAACTGTTTTTT. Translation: CASSFGTENEKLFF.

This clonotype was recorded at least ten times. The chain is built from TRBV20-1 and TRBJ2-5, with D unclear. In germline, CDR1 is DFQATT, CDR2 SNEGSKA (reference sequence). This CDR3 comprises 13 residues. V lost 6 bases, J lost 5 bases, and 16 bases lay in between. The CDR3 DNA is TGCAGTGCACACTTTGGGGTGGTGGAGACCCAGTACTTC. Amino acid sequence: CSAHFGVVETQYF.

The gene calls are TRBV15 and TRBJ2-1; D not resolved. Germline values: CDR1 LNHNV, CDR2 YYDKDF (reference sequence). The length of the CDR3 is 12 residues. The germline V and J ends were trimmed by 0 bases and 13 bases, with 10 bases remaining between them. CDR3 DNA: TGTGCCACCAGCAGAGATTACGACCCTCAGTTCTTC. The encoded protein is CATSRDYDPQFF.

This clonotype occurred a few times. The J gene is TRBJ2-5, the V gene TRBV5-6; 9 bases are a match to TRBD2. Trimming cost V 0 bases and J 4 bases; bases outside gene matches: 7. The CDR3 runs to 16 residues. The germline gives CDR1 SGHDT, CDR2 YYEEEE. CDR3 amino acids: CASSLAAGGPGETQYF. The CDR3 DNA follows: TGTGCCAGCAGCTTGGCTGCGGGGGGGCCGGGAGAGACCCAGTACTTC.